This note documents a single T cell receptor (beta chain) sequence. The V end was cut by 7 bases, the J end by 0 bases, with 9 bases between. From germline, CDR1 is MNHEY and CDR2 SVGAGI. The CDR3 spans 13 residues. These data belong to a study of T-cell reconstitution after alpha-beta-depleted transplantation in children. Library preparation (for TCRbeta) was performed with unique molecular identifiers. TCRdb independently ran MiXCR on the PCR reads; one entry per CDR3 protein. Here the sample spans over 200,000 distinct CDR3 sequences, 8% to 10% being singletons. Specimen: PBMCs from the stem cell graft donor, collected from the stem cell graft. The clonotype was recovered from a human donor who donated a stem cell graft to a child with acute lymphoblastic leukemia. V is TRBV6-5 and J is TRBJ1-2, with no clear D. The CDR3 bases are TGTGCCAGCAAGGACCCTGCTAACTATGGCTACACCTTC. Translated: CASKDPANYGYTF.